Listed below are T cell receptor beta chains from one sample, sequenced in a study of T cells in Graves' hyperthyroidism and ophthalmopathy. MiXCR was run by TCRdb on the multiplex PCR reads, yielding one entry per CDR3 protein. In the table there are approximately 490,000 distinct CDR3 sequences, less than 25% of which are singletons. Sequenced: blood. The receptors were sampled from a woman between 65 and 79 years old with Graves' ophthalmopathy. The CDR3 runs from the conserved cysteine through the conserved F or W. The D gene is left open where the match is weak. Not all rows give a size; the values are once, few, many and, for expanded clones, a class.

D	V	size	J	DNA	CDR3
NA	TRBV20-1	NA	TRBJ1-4	TGCAGTGCTAGAACCGGTCTAGCCGAAAAACTGTTTTTT	CSARTGLAEKLFF
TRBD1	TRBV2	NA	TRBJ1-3	TGTGCCAGTAGGGACAGGGTTGGAAACACCATATATTTT	CASRDRVGNTIYF
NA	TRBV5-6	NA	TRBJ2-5	TGTGCCAGCAGCTTTTTATCCGGGGATGAGACCCAGTACTTC	CASSFLSGDETQYF
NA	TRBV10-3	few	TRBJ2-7	TGTGCCATCAGTGGGGCCCAGGGCTCCTACGAGCAGTACTTC	CAISGAQGSYEQYF
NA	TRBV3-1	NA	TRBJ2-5	TGTGCCAGCAGTCCCGGTGGGGGAGTGGAGACCCAGTACTTC	CASSPGGGVETQYF
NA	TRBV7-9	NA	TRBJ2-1	TGTGCCAGCAGCTTAGCGGTGGGTGACAATGAGCAGTTCTTC	CASSLAVGDNEQFF
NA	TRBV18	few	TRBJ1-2	TGTGCCAGCTCACCAAGGACAGCTGATGGCTACACCTTC	CASSPRTADGYTF
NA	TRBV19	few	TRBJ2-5	TGTGCCAGTAGTATGATCGGGAGAGAGACCCAGTACTTC	CASSMIGRETQYF
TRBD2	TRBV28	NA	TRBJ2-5	TGTGCCAGCAGTACCGGGACTAGTGGGGTAGAGACCCAGTACTTC	CASSTGTSGVETQYF
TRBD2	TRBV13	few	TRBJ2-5	TGTGCCAGCAGCCCGCGGACTAGCGGGGGACTCTCGTACTTC	CASSPRTSGGLSYF
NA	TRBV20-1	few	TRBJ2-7	TGCAGTGCTCCCAAAGACGGCCAGACATACGAGCAGTACTTC	CSAPKDGQTYEQYF
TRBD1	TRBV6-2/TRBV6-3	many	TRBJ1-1	TGTGCCAGCAGTTACGACAGGGGGAAAACTGAAGCTTTCTTT	CASSYDRGKTEAFF
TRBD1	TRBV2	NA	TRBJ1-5	TGTGCCAGCAGTGTGACAGGGTTCGCCAATCAGCCCCAGCATTTT	CASSVTGFANQPQHF
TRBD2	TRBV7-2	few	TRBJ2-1	TGTGCCAGCAGCTTGGAAGGCGGGAGGGCTTATGAGCAGTTCTTC	CASSLEGGRAYEQFF
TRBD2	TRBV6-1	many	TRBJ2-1	TGTGCCAGCAGTGAGTTAGCGGGACTCGTCGATGAGCAGTTCTTC	CASSELAGLVDEQFF
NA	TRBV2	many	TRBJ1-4	TGTGCCGTGGGCAGGTCCTTGGCTAATGAAAAACTGTTTTTT	CAVGRSLANEKLFF
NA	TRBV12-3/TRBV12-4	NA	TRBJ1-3	TGTGCCAGCAGTTTCAGGGTAGTGGGTGCCTCTGGAAACACCATATATTTT	CASSFRVVGASGNTIYF
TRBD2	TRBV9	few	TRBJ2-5	TGTGCCAGCAGCGAACTAGCGGGGGGCCAAGAGACCCAGTACTTC	CASSELAGGQETQYF
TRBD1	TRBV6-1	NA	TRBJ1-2	TGTGCCATTACGACAGGGTGGGCCTATGGCTACACCTTC	CAITTGWAYGYTF
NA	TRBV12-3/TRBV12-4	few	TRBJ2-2	TGTGCCAGCAGCCCATTGCCTACGGGATATCTCACCGGGGAGCTGTTTTTT	CASSPLPTGYLTGELFF
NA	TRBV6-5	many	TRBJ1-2	TGTGCCAGCAGTTACTCGCAGGGGCGGGTTCCTAACTATGGCTACACCTTC	CASSYSQGRVPNYGYTF
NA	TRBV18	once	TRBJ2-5	TGTGCCAGCTCGGGAATAACGGGAAGGCTGCAGACCCAGTACTTC	CASSGITGRLQTQYF
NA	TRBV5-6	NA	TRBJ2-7	TGTGCCAGCAGCTTGGACGGGGGAATCTACGAGCAGTACTTC	CASSLDGGIYEQYF
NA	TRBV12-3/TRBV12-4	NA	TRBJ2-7	TGTGCCAGCAGTTTATTGGGGGGAGTTCTTGGCGAGCAGTACTTC	CASSLLGGVLGEQYF
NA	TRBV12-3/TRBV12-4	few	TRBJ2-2	TGTGCCAGCAGACGAAGCGGTCGAGCGAACACCGGGGAGCTGTTTTTT	CASRRSGRANTGELFF
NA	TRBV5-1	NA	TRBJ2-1	TGCGCCAGCAGCTTGGGAACGGACGGGGATAGCTCCTACAATGAGCAGTTCTTC	CASSLGTDGDSSYNEQFF
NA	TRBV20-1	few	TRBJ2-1	TGCAGTGCTAGTGCCAGCGGTCCCGAGCAGTTCTTC	CSASASGPEQFF
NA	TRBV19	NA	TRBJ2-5	TGTGCCAGTAGACGGCGCCAAGAGACCCAGTACTTC	CASRRRQETQYF
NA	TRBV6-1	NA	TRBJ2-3	TGTGCCAGCAGTAGAACGGGCCCGCAACCAGATACGCAGTATTTT	CASSRTGPQPDTQYF
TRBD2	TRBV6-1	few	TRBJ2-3	TGTGCCAGCAGCGTAGCGGGAATCGCAGATACGCAGTATTTT	CASSVAGIADTQYF
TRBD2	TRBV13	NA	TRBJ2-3	TGTGCCAGCAGCTTAGGCCTAGCGGGATACCCGGCAGATACGCAGTATTTT	CASSLGLAGYPADTQYF
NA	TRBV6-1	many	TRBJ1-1	TGTGCCAGCGTTTTAACGGGGGGCGCGGGCACTGAAGCTTTCTTT	CASVLTGGAGTEAFF
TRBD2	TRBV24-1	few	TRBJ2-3	TGTGCCACCAGTGATTTTCCTCGGAGGGGACTAACAGATACGCAGTATTTT	CATSDFPRRGLTDTQYF
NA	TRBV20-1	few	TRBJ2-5	TGCAGTGCTAGTCTTCGGTCGAGTGGGAGTCTGTACTTC	CSASLRSSGSLYF
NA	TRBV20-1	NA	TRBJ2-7	TGCAGTGGAGCTAAGGGCTCCGGGGGAAGTGAGCAGTACTTC	CSGAKGSGGSEQYF
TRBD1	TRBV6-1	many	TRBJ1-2	TGTGCCAGCAGTGAAGTTATTGGGGACAGCCACTATGGCTACACCTTC	CASSEVIGDSHYGYTF
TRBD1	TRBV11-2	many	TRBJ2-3	TGTGCCAGCAGCCTTGGACAGGGGATAGATACGCAGTATTTT	CASSLGQGIDTQYF
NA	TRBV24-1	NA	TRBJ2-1	TGTGCCACCAGTGATTTGTGGGACCGACACAATGAGCAGTTCTTC	CATSDLWDRHNEQFF
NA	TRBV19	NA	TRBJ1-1	TGTGCCAGTAGTATGAGCACTGAAGCTTTCTTT	CASSMSTEAFF
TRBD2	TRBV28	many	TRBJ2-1	TGTGCCAGCAGTTTCCTTCTCGGGACTAGCGGGGGTAATGAGCAGTTCTTC	CASSFLLGTSGGNEQFF
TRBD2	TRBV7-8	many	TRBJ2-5	TGTGCCAGCAAAGGACTAGCGGATAGGACCCAGTACTTC	CASKGLADRTQYF
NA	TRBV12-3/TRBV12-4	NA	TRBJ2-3	TGTGCCAGCAGTCCTCCCGGGCGGCGGAGCGCAGATACGCAGTATTTT	CASSPPGRRSADTQYF
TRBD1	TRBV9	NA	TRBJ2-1	TGTGCCAGCAGCCCGACGGACAGGACCTACAATGAGCAGTTCTTC	CASSPTDRTYNEQFF
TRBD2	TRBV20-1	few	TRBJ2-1	TGCAGTGCTAGAGCCCCCCAAGCGGGAAATGAGCAGTTCTTC	CSARAPQAGNEQFF
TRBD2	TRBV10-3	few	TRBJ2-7	TGTGCCATCAGTTGGGGAGGGGAGGGCTCCTACGAGCAGTACTTC	CAISWGGEGSYEQYF
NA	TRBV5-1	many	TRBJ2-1	TGCGCCAGCAGCTTGTCCGTTGAGCAGTTCTTC	CASSLSVEQFF
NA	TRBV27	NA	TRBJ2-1	TGTGCCAGCAGTTTTCAGGACACTAACAATGAGCAGTTCTTC	CASSFQDTNNEQFF